The TCR beta chain described here comes from a study of blood T cell repertoires in COVID-19. Study information: In each case, the material was cDNA or gDNA derived from T cells, B-cell-depleted T cells, or PBMCs.

V gave up 5 bases and J gave up 4 bases, with 16 bases separating them. The CDR3 length is 14 residues. Germline V gene sequence: CDR1 SGHRS, CDR2 YFSETQ. In the study's own analysis: Nucleated cell number was recorded as an estimate derived from reference gene primer amplification. Profiling relied on immunoSEQ multiplex PCR, and the TCRdb table lists in-frame clones only, not all of them. The DNA gave D and trimming, while V, J and clone size come from that table. The profile shows about 140,000 clones, almost 85% of them singletons. The chain carries TRBV5-1 and TRBJ2-7, with D possibly being TRBD1 (5 bases). Sequencing was done on a sample of PBMCs or T cells enriched from blood (not recorded which). The receptor was derived from a woman aged 50 to 65 with acute COVID-19. The CDR3 DNA follows: TGCGCCAGCAGACCTGACAGAGCAAAGTACGAGCAGTACTTC. Translation gives CASRPDRAKYEQYF. The full variable domain, in which reference TRBV5-1 and TRBJ2-7 provide the parts outside the CDR3, is KAGVTQTPRYLIKTRGQQVTLSCSPISGHRSVSWYQQTPGQGLQFLFEYFSETQRNKGNFPGRFSGRQFSNSRSEMNVSTLELGDSALYLCASRPDRAKYEQYFGPGTRLTVT.